What follows are 24 T cell receptor beta chains derived from one specimen sequenced in a study of long-term antiretroviral therapy in people with HIV (dated by TCRdb to the early 2020s). The immunoSEQ hsTCRB v3.0 assay was used at survey level resolution to sequence the TRB variable region. In TCRdb, the immuneACCESS table is reduced to in-frame sequences with V and J assigned. These tables do not hold every clone; where another copy was compared, an unresolved V gene accounts for under half, and the others remain unexplained. Counted in this sample were some 28,000 clones; over 80% of them appeared once. The ten largest make up roughly a tenth of the sample. The material sequenced was unsorted PBMCs, taken about 2.7 years after starting antiretroviral therapy. All receptors derive from a man aged 30 to 45 with HIV.

The genes are TRBV25-1 and TRBJ2-1, with 8 bases identical to TRBD1. The germline V gene has CDR1 MGHDK and CDR2 SYGVNS. V was clipped by 4 bases and J by 1 base; unmatched bases: 6. CDR3 size: 16 residues. CDR3 DNA sequence: TGTGCCAGCAGTGCCCCCCAGGGGGCGTCCTACAATGAGCAGTTCTTC. Amino acid sequence: CASSAPQGASYNEQFF.

The V gene is TRBV9, the J gene TRBJ2-3; D perhaps matches TRBD2 (6 bases). Deletions cut 3 bases from V and 3 bases from J, with 17 bases between. The V gene's germline CDR1 is SGDLS and CDR2 YYNGEE. The CDR3 contains 16 residues. For the CDR3, the DNA is TGTGCCAGCAGCGGGGGACTCCACCGGGGTACAGATACGCAGTATTTT. The encoded protein is CASSGGLHRGTDTQYF.

This chain links TRBV9 with TRBJ1-1, with D hard to call. The germline V and J ends were trimmed by 0 bases and 4 bases, with 10 bases remaining between them. CDR1 and CDR2 (germline): SGDLS, YYNGEE. This CDR3 is 14 amino acids long. The CDR3 DNA reads as TGTGCCAGCAGCGTAGTGGAGGGCGGCACTGAAGCTTTCTTT. Protein product: CASSVVEGGTEAFF.

This chain joins TRBV11-2 and TRBJ1-5; D ambiguous. V was trimmed by 1 base and J by 7 bases, leaving 8 bases between them. Germline CDR1 is SGHAT and CDR2 is FQNNGV. This CDR3 has 13 amino acids. CDR3: CASSLAGGQPQHF. The DNA of the CDR3 is TGTGCCAGCAGCTTAGCCGGAGGGCAGCCCCAGCATTTT.

The V call is TRBV29-1, the J call TRBJ2-5, with 9 bases aligning to TRBD1. Losses at the gene ends were 4 bases for V and 6 bases for J; bases not matched to a gene: 6. The CDR3 consists of 13 residues. Germline V gene sequence: CDR1 SQVTM, CDR2 ANQGSEA. The CDR3 nucleotides read TGCAGCGTTGGGGACAGGGTGTTGCAGACCCAGTACTTC. As protein: CSVGDRVLQTQYF.

The rearrangement uses TRBV7-9 and TRBJ2-1, with 8 nucleotides matching TRBD2. Trimming at V came to 1 base and at J to 5 bases, leaving 1 base not matched to a gene. This CDR3 spans 14 amino acids. The germline V gene encodes CDR1 SEHNR and CDR2 FQNEAQ (reference sequence). Written as DNA, the CDR3 is TGTGCCAGCAGCTTAGAACTAGCGGACAATGAGCAGTTCTTC. This encodes CASSLELADNEQFF. Full variable domain (remainder filled in from reference TRBV7-9 and TRBJ2-1): DTGVSQNPRHKITKRGQNVTFRCDPISEHNRLYWYRQTLGQGPEFLTYFQNEAQLEKSRLLSDRFSAERPKGSFSTLEIQRTEQGDSAMYLCASSLELADNEQFFGPGTRLTVL.

The chain combines TRBV7-3 with TRBJ2-3, with 13 bases fitting TRBD2. The length of the CDR3 is 17 residues. The J segment lost 5 bases and the V segment lost 5 bases, leaving 10 bases of the junction unmatched. Germline V gene sequence: CDR1 SGHTA, CDR2 FQGTGA. The CDR3 is CASSGRGLAGEGDTQYF. In DNA form, the CDR3 reads TGTGCCAGCAGCGGGCGAGGACTAGCGGGGGAGGGAGATACGCAGTATTTT.

The chain has TRBV25-1 and TRBJ1-1; D ambiguous. CDR3 length equals 15 residues. The V end lost 4 bases, the J end lost 0 bases, and 12 bases lay between the germline ends. Germline V lookup: CDR1 MGHDK, CDR2 SYGVNS. Here the CDR3 DNA reads TGTGCCAGCAGTGCAGGACGGAATATGAACACTGAAGCTTTCTTT. It codes for CASSAGRNMNTEAFF. Supplemented by reference TRBV25-1 and TRBJ1-1, the full variable domain reads EADIYQTPRYLVIGTGKKITLECSQTMGHDKMYWYQQDPGMELHLIHYSYGVNSTEKGDLSSESTVSRIRTEHFPLTLESARPSHTSQYLCASSAGRNMNTEAFFGQGTRLTVV.

The chain has TRBV27 and TRBJ2-3; 8 bases are a match to TRBD2. From germline, CDR1 is MNHEY and CDR2 SMNVEV (reference sequence). V shed 2 bases, J shed 2 bases, and the junction held 15 bases outside the gene matches. This CDR3 has 19 amino acids. The CDR3 region is CASSLGGGSGRAYTDTQYF. Written as DNA, the CDR3 is TGTGCCAGCAGTTTAGGGGGGGGGAGCGGGAGAGCCTACACAGATACGCAGTATTTT.

This clone was seen once. The chain combines TRBV19 with TRBJ2-2; no reliable D call. The CDR3 contains 15 residues. Germline V CDR1 and CDR2: LNHDA, SQIVND (reference sequence). V was cut by 6 bases and J by 6 bases, with 17 bases left in between. Here the CDR3 reads CASSPPESQAGELFF. The CDR3 DNA sequence: TGTGCCAGTAGCCCCCCAGAAAGTCAGGCCGGGGAGCTGTTTTTT.

The chain couples TRBV7-9 to TRBJ2-7; no definite D call. Germline V gene lookup returns CDR1 SEHNR and CDR2 FQNEAQ (reference sequence). The CDR3 runs to 14 residues. Trimming took off 0 bases at V and 5 bases at J, with 11 bases between the two ends. CDR3 sequence: CASSLAVRADEQYF. In DNA, the CDR3 is TGTGCCAGCAGCTTAGCTGTCCGGGCGGACGAGCAGTACTTC.

V is TRBV15 and J is TRBJ1-2, with 7 positions matching TRBD1. In germline, CDR1 is LNHNV, CDR2 YYDKDF (reference sequence). V gave up 0 bases and J gave up 4 bases; unmatched junction bases: 17. CDR3 length: 19 amino acids. This chain's CDR3 is CATSRDRGPTGERGYGYTF. CDR3 nucleotides: TGTGCCACCAGCAGAGATCGTGGGCCCACAGGGGAGCGAGGCTATGGCTACACCTTC.

The chain joins TRBV9 to TRBJ1-3; D uncertain. There are 14 residues in the CDR3. The V end lost 4 bases, the J end lost 0 bases, and 8 bases lay between the germline ends. Germline V gene sequence: CDR1 SGDLS, CDR2 YYNGEE. The CDR3 reads CASSPAYSGNTIYF. The CDR3 DNA reads as TGTGCCAGCAGCCCCGCCTACTCTGGAAACACCATATATTTT. Full variable domain (missing parts from reference TRBV9 and TRBJ1-3): DSGVTQTPKHLITATGQRVTLRCSPRSGDLSVYWYQQSLDQGLQFLIQYYNGEERAKGNILERFSAQQFPDLHSELNLSSLELGDSALYFCASSPAYSGNTIYFGEGSWLTVV.

This chain links TRBV7-2 with TRBJ2-5; no clear D gene. Trimming cost V 1 base and J 5 bases, with 17 bases left between them. Per the germline V gene, CDR1 is SGHTA and CDR2 is FQGNSA. The CDR3 contains 16 residues. The CDR3 region has the DNA TGTGCCAGCAGCTTAGGTCCACCGGGCCTGGGTGAGACCCAGTACTTC. It translates to CASSLGPPGLGETQYF. The variable domain in full, completed from reference TRBV7-2 and TRBJ2-5, reads GAGVSQSPSNKVTEKGKDVELRCDPISGHTALYWYRQSLGQGLEFLIYFQGNSAPDKSGLPSDRFSAERTGGSVSTLTIQRTQQEDSAVYLCASSLGPPGLGETQYFGPGTRLLVL.

V and J are TRBV29-1 and TRBJ1-2; D unclear. Germline V gene lookup returns CDR1 SQVTM and CDR2 ANQGSEA. The CDR3 is made up of 13 amino acids. Trimming removed 4 bases at V and 4 bases at J, with 13 bases between. The CDR3 sequence: CSVAGVNFYGYTF. The CDR3 DNA reads as TGCAGCGTTGCCGGGGTCAACTTCTATGGCTACACCTTC.

A few counts support this clone. V is TRBV6-6 and J is TRBJ1-5; no clear D gene. The ends were cut back, 1 base at V and 1 base at J, with 11 bases in the middle. The CDR3 loop spans 16 amino acids. Germline V gene lookup returns CDR1 MNHNY and CDR2 SVGAGI (reference sequence). In DNA form, the CDR3 reads TGTGCCAGCAGTTACTTTTCCGCCGGGAGCAATCAGCCCCAGCATTTT. Its protein is CASSYFSAGSNQPQHF.

This rearrangement joins TRBV19 to TRBJ1-5, with D hard to call. The germline CDR1 and CDR2 sequences are LNHDA and SQIVND (reference sequence). This CDR3 region has 14 residues. With 0 bases removed from V and 2 bases from J, the gap between germline ends came to 5 bases. In DNA form, the CDR3 reads TGTGCCAGTAGTATAGACGGTGGCAATCAGCCCCAGCATTTT. It translates to CASSIDGGNQPQHF.

The chain combines TRBV5-1 with TRBJ2-7; D remains unclear. The length of the CDR3 is 14 residues. The V end lost 0 bases, the J end lost 7 bases, and 14 bases lay between the germline ends. Germline loops: CDR1 SGHRS, CDR2 YFSETQ. In nucleotides, the CDR3 is TGCGCCAGCAGCTTGGCAGACCTTCCCAGGGAGCAGTACTTC. Protein product: CASSLADLPREQYF.

This chain links TRBV29-1 with TRBJ2-7, with TRBD1 identical over 9 bases. The CDR3 consists of 13 residues. After removal of 3 bases from V and 6 bases from J, the junction contained 6 bases not matched to a gene. Germline lookup yields CDR1 SQVTM and CDR2 ANQGSEA. CDR3 protein: CSVEGQGPFEQYF. The CDR3 coding sequence is TGCAGCGTTGAGGGACAGGGCCCTTTCGAGCAGTACTTC.

A few counts support this clone. The V gene is TRBV6-1, the J gene TRBJ2-2, with 7 bases aligning to TRBD2. The junction had 3 bases not matched to a gene; V was cut back by 6 bases and J by 5 bases. The CDR3 spans 13 residues. CDR1 is MNHNS, CDR2 SASEGT, per germline. CDR3 in amino acids: CASRTSLTGELFF. DNA of the CDR3: TGTGCCAGCAGGACTAGCTTAACCGGGGAGCTGTTTTTT.

The V and J genes are TRBV11-1 and TRBJ1-1; TRBD1 aligns across 7 bases. CDR1 and CDR2 from the germline V gene are SGHAT and FQDESV (reference sequence). The CDR3 length is 16 residues. With 5 bases clipped from V and 0 bases from J, the junction kept 9 bases outside the gene matches. This chain's CDR3 is CASSQTTGLVNTEAFF. CDR3 DNA sequence: TGTGCCAGCAGCCAGACGACAGGGCTTGTGAACACTGAAGCTTTCTTT.

The chain employs TRBV21-1 and TRBJ1-4. TRBV21-1 constitutes a pseudogene. The length of the CDR3 is 13 residues. The CDR3 here is CASSACRDGKLFF. CDR3 sequence (DNA): TGTGCCAGCAGCGCCTGTAGGGATGGAAAACTGTTTTTT.

The V call is TRBV6-1, the J call TRBJ1-5; the match to TRBD1 covers 8 bases. Germline lookup yields CDR1 MNHNS and CDR2 SASEGT. The CDR3 length is 14 residues. The J segment lost 5 bases and the V segment lost 7 bases, leaving 7 bases of the junction unmatched. The CDR3 loop reads CASTQDRADQPQHF. The CDR3 coding sequence is TGTGCCAGCACTCAGGACAGGGCGGATCAGCCCCAGCATTTT.

The chain couples TRBV7-9 to TRBJ2-3; perhaps TRBD2 as D (6 bases). The CDR3 spans 13 residues. V was pared by 8 bases and J by 2 bases, with 11 bases between. Germline V lookup: CDR1 SEHNR, CDR2 FQNEAQ (reference sequence). CDR3 loop: CASGRGTTDTQYF. CDR3 nucleotide sequence: TGTGCCAGCGGTCGGGGGACCACAGATACGCAGTATTTT. The full variable domain, with the rest looked up from reference TRBV7-9 and TRBJ2-3, is DTGVSQNPRHKITKRGQNVTFRCDPISEHNRLYWYRQTLGQGPEFLTYFQNEAQLEKSRLLSDRFSAERPKGSFSTLEIQRTEQGDSAMYLCASGRGTTDTQYFGPGTRLTVL.